The present TCR beta chain was sequenced within a study of blood T cell repertoires in COVID-19. About the study: Samples of COVID-19 (acute and convalescent) were obtained from the United States, Italy and Spain.

Assay used: immunoSEQ multiplex PCR; TCRdb lists only in-frame clones, some missing. The sample lists approximately 180,000 clones; more than 75% were seen once. The CDR3 covers 13 residues. Germline V CDR1 and CDR2: SGHVS, FQNEAQ. V was shortened by 0 bases and J by 9 bases, with 9 bases between the two germline ends. The TCR sequence derives from a woman in her 70s with acute or convalescent COVID-19. This chain joins TRBV7-8 and TRBJ1-5, with TRBD1 as a possible D gene (5 bases). The sequenced sample was peripheral blood. CDR3 bases: TGTGCCAGCAGCTTAGCGAACAGGCGGCCCCAGCATTTT. Translation gives CASSLANRRPQHF.